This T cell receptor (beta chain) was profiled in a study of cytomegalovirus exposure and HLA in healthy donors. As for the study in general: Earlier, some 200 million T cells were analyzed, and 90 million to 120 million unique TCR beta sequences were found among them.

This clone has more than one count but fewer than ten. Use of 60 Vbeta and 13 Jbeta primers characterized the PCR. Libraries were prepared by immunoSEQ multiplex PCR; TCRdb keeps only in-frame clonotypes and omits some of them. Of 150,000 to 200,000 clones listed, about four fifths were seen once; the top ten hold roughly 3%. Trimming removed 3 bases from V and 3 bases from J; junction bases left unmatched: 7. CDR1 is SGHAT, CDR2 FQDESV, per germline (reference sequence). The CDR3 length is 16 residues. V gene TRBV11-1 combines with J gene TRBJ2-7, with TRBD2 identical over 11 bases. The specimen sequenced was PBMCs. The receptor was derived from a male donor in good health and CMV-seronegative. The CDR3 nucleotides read TGTGCCAGCAGCTTTTCGGCGGGACTAGCGGTCTACGAGCAGTACTTC. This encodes CASSFSAGLAVYEQYF. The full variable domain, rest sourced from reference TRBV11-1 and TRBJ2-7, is EAEVAQSPRYKITEKSQAVAFWCDPISGHATLYWYRQILGQGPELLVQFQDESVVDDSQLPKDRFSAERLKGVDSTLKIQPAELGDSAMYLCASSFSAGLAVYEQYFGPGTRLTVT.